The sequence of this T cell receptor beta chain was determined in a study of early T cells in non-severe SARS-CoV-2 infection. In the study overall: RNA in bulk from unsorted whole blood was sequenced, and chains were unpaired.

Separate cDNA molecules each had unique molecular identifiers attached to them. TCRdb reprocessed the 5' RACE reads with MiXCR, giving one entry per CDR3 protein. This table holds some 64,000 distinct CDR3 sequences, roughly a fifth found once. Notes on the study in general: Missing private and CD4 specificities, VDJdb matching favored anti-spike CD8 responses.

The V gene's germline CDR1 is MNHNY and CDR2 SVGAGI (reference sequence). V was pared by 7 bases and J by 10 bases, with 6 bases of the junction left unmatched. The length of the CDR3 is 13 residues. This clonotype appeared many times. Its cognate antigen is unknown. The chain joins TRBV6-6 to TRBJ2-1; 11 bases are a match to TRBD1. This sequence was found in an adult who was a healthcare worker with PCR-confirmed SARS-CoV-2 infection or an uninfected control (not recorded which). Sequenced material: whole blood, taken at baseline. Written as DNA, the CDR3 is TGTGCCAGCACCGGACAGGGGGCAGGAGAGCAGTTCTTC. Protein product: CASTGQGAGEQFF.